The T cell receptor (beta chain) described here comes from a study of blood T cell repertoires in COVID-19. About the research overall: Researchers got acute and convalescent COVID-19 samples from the United States, Italy and Spain. Sample material is recorded as cDNA or gDNA derived from T cells, B-cell-depleted T cells, or PBMCs.

Germline values: CDR1 KGHSH, CDR2 LQKENI. This CDR3 comprises 17 residues. J lost 9 bases, V lost 2 bases, and 13 bases had no gene match. Per the original data handling: Amplifying reference gene primers gave estimates of nucleated cell counts. TCRdb's table, derived via immunoSEQ multiplex PCR, lists solely in-frame clones and lacks some. Clonal size and the V and J genes are those of that table, whereas D and trimming came from the DNA. The sample holds around 100,000 clones, 85% seen once. V gene TRBV18 combines with J gene TRBJ2-1; 10 bases map to TRBD2. What was sequenced was peripheral blood. The TCR was taken from a woman aged 70-85 years with active or convalescent COVID-19. The CDR3 loop is CASSPKEAGGLSGEQFF. The CDR3, as DNA: TGTGCCAGCTCACCAAAAGAAGCGGGGGGGTTGAGCGGTGAGCAGTTCTTC. The whole variable domain, remainder taken from reference TRBV18 and TRBJ2-1, is NAGVMQNPRHLVRRRGQEARLRCSPMKGHSHVYWYRQLPEEGLKFMVYLQKENIIDESGMPKERFSAEFPKEGPSILRIQQVVRGDSAAYFCASSPKEAGGLSGEQFFGPGTRLTVL.